Given below is one T cell receptor (beta chain) in context. TCRdb's copy holds only in-frame clones and misses some; the assay was immunoSEQ multiplex PCR. The sample includes some 200,000 clones, approximately 90% of them seen just once. The data stem from a study of blood T cell repertoires in COVID-19. Looking at the study overall: Nucleic acid was either cDNA or gDNA, and it came from T cells, B-cell-depleted T cells, or PBMCs.

Specimen: PBMCs or T cells enriched from blood (not recorded which). This sequence originates from a woman aged 30 to 39 who had recovered from COVID-19.

The CDR3 nucleotides are TGTGCCAGCAGCTTACCTCCCCCTGTGTTTGAGCAGTTCTTC. Amino acids: CASSLPPPVFEQFF. The gene calls are TRBV11-3 and TRBJ2-1; no clear D gene. Germline CDR1 is SGHNT and CDR2 is YENEEA. V lost 2 bases to trimming and J lost 9 bases, with 14 bases between them. This CDR3 is built from 14 residues.